The 12 T cell receptor beta chains in this list originate from one sample, sequenced in a study of T cells after yellow fever vaccination. TCRdb re-called the 5' RACE reads with MiXCR, one entry per CDR3 protein. The sample consists of nearly 550,000 distinct CDR3 sequences, over 15% of them appearing once. Sequenced here: PBMCs, sampled 15 days after the yellow fever booster vaccination. Receptor source: a young man who received the YFV17D yellow fever vaccine.

This clonotype was seen a few times. The chain links TRBV29-1 to TRBJ2-4; 7 nucleotides agree with TRBD1. CDR3 length equals 15 residues. Per germline, CDR1 SQVTM and CDR2 ANQGSEA. The J segment lost 0 bases and the V segment lost 5 bases, leaving 7 bases of the junction unmatched. CDR3 coding DNA: TGCAGCGTTAAGACAGGGTCCTTAGCCAAAAACATTCAGTACTTC. It yields the protein CSVKTGSLAKNIQYF.

This clonotype was found a few times. The rearrangement links TRBV18 to TRBJ1-5; unclear D gene. Trimming removed 5 bases at V and 6 bases at J, with 17 bases between. CDR3 length: 15 residues. The V gene's germline CDR1 is KGHSH and CDR2 LQKENI. CDR3 loop: CASSTGSPAGQPQHF. The CDR3 region has the DNA TGTGCCAGCTCAACGGGCTCCCCGGCGGGTCAGCCCCAGCATTTT. Combining the CDR3 with reference TRBV18 and TRBJ1-5 gives the whole variable domain NAGVMQNPRHLVRRRGQEARLRCSPMKGHSHVYWYRQLPEEGLKFMVYLQKENIIDESGMPKERFSAEFPKEGPSILRIQQVVRGDSAAYFCASSTGSPAGQPQHFGDGTRLSIL.

J is TRBJ2-3 and V is TRBV27; the D call may be TRBD1 or TRBD2 (5 bases each). The CDR3 is 14 residues long. Germline V gene sequence: CDR1 MNHEY, CDR2 SMNVEV (reference sequence). V dropped 4 bases and J dropped 6 bases, with 14 bases sitting between them. CDR3 sequence: CASSSWQGDDTQYF. The CDR3 DNA follows: TGTGCCAGCAGTTCGTGGCAAGGGGACGATACGCAGTATTTT.

This clonotype has a handful of counts. This chain links TRBV6-5 with TRBJ2-7; D unresolved. Per the germline V gene, CDR1 is MNHEY and CDR2 is SVGAGI. The V and J ends lost 6 bases and 5 bases respectively, with 17 bases between them. The CDR3 is 14 amino acids. Here the CDR3 DNA reads TGTGCCAGCAGGTTAAGAGAATCTTTCCACGAGCAGTACTTC. It encodes CASRLRESFHEQYF.

The gene calls are TRBV4-2 and TRBJ2-3, with D hard to call. This CDR3 has 16 amino acids. The germline CDR1 and CDR2 sequences are LGHNA and YNFKEQ. The germline V and J ends were trimmed by 1 base and 3 bases, with 14 bases remaining between them. CDR3: CASSQGRATLTDTQYF. The DNA of the CDR3 is TGTGCCAGCAGCCAAGGGAGAGCGACCCTTACAGATACGCAGTATTTT.

A remark on this clonotype: The junction shows a germline mismatch at one end, possibly a read error. The chain joins TRBV25-1 to TRBJ2-7; D could derive from TRBD1 or TRBD2 (5 bases each). Germline V gene sequence: CDR1 MGHDK, CDR2 SYGVNS. The CDR3 extends over 10 amino acids. CDR3 nucleotides: TGTGCCAGCAGTGGACGGGACCTGCGCTTC. This gives the protein CASSGRDLRF.

CDR3 residues: CASSPYGRTDTQYF. In DNA, the CDR3 is TGTGCCAGCAGCCCCTACGGGCGGACAGATACGCAGTATTTT. This chain links TRBV7-9 with TRBJ2-3; D remains unclear. V was shortened by 5 bases and J by 3 bases, with 12 bases between the two germline ends. Germline V CDR1 and CDR2: SEHNR, FQNEAQ (reference sequence). CDR3 length equals 14 residues.

Here the CDR3 DNA reads TGTGCCAGCAGTTCCCGCCTAGCGGGGTGGACCGGGGAGCTGTTTTTT. It translates to CASSSRLAGWTGELFF. The chain employs TRBV28 and TRBJ2-2, with TRBD2 matching over 9 bases. The CDR3 covers 16 residues. Germline trimming cut 4 bases from V and 5 bases from J; bases unmatched to any gene: 8. The germline CDR1 and CDR2 sequences are MDHEN and SYDVKM.

This clonotype has a handful of counts. The chain couples TRBV20-1 to TRBJ2-1; maybe TRBD1 (5 bases). With 3 bases removed from V and 7 bases from J, the gap between germline ends came to 13 bases. This CDR3 has 13 residues. From germline, CDR1 is DFQATT and CDR2 SNEGSKA (reference sequence). The CDR3 region is CSASVAGLNEQFF. The CDR3 bases are TGCAGTGCTAGTGTGGCAGGGCTGAATGAGCAGTTCTTC.

The rearrangement uses TRBV20-1 and TRBJ2-1; D unclear. The CDR3 consists of 11 residues. Trimming left V 3 bases short and J 9 bases short, with 9 bases between. CDR1 is DFQATT, CDR2 SNEGSKA, per germline (reference sequence). As DNA, the CDR3 is TGCAGTGCTAGGACGATAGTTGAGCAGTTCTTC. It codes for CSARTIVEQFF.

This clonotype was found a few times. This sequence joins TRBV18 and TRBJ2-7, with TRBD1 matching 8 bases. The V gene end was trimmed by 3 bases and the J gene end by 7 bases; junction bases not matched to a gene: 5. Germline CDR1 reads KGHSH; CDR2 reads LQKENI. CDR3 length: 13 amino acids. Here the CDR3 reads CASSPGQGLEQYF. CDR3 coding DNA: TGTGCCAGCTCACCTGGACAGGGTTTGGAGCAGTACTTC.

The chain links TRBV11-2 to TRBJ1-4; D is uncertain. CDR3 length: 14 amino acids. The V end lost 4 bases, the J end lost 5 bases, and 11 bases lay between the germline ends. Germline V gene sequence: CDR1 SGHAT, CDR2 FQNNGV. The CDR3 region is CASSSPVGNEKLFF. The CDR3, as DNA: TGTGCCAGCAGCTCCCCTGTCGGGAATGAAAAACTGTTTTTT.